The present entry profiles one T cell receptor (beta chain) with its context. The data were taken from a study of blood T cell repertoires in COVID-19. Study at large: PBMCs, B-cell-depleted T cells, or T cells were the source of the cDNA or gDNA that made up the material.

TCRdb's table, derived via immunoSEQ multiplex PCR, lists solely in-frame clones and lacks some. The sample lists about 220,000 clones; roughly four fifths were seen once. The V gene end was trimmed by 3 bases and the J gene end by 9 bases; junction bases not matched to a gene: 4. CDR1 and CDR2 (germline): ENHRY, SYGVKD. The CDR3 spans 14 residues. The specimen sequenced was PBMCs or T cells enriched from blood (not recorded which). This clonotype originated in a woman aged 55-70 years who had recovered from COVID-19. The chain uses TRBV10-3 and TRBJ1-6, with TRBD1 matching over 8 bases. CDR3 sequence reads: CAISDGQGTSPLHF. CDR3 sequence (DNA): TGTGCCATCAGTGACGGACAGGGAACTTCACCCCTCCACTTT.